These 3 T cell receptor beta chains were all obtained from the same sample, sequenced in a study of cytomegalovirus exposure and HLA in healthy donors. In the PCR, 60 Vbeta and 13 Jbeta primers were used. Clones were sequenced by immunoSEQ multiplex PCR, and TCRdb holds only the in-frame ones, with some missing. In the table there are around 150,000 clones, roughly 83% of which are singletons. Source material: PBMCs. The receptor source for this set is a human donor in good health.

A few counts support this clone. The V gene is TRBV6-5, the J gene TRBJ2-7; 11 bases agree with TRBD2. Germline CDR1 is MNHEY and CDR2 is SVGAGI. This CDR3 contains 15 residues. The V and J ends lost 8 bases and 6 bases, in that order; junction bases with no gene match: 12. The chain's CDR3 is CASLGGTSGTGEQYF. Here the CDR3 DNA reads TGTGCCAGCCTAGGCGGGACTAGCGGCACAGGCGAGCAGTACTTC.

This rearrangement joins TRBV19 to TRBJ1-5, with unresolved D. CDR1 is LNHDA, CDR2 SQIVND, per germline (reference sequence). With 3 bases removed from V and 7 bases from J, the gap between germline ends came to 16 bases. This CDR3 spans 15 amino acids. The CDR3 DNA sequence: TGTGCCAGTAGTATCCTCCCGGACTCCAGACAGCCCCAGCATTTT. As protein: CASSILPDSRQPQHF.

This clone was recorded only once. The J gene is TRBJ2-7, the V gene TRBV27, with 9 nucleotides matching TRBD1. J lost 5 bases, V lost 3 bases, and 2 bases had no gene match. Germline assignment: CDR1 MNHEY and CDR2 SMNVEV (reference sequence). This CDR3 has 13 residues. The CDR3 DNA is TGTGCCAGCAGTTTTGGACAGGGGAACGAGCAGTACTTC. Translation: CASSFGQGNEQYF.